The 30 T cell receptor beta chains below were found in one sample sequenced in a study of OX40 agonist ivuxolimab in advanced cancers. Profiled with immunoSEQ multiplex PCR; TCRdb holds only in-frame clones, not every one. The table has about 20,000 clones, around four fifths seen once. Sequenced material: CD4+ or CD8+ T cells sorted from blood, taken in a trial of the OX40 agonist ivuxolimab. These receptor sequences come from an adult with an advanced solid tumor such as melanoma, head and neck, liver or kidney cancer.

J is TRBJ2-1 and V is TRBV30; D may be TRBD2 (7 bases). CDR1 is GTSNPN and CDR2 is SVGIG in the germline V gene (reference sequence). V was clipped by 2 bases and J by 6 bases, with 14 bases between them. CDR3 length equals 14 residues. The CDR3 loop is CAWSMEGGGNEQFF. In DNA, the CDR3 is TGTGCCTGGAGTATGGAGGGAGGGGGCAATGAGCAGTTCTTC.

The V call is TRBV27, the J call TRBJ1-1; 7 bases are shared with TRBD1. V was pared by 3 bases and J by 6 bases, with 10 bases of the junction left unmatched. Germline CDR1 and CDR2: MNHEY and SMNVEV (reference sequence). The CDR3 spans 15 residues. CDR3 sequence (DNA): TGTGCCAGCAGTTTCCTCATGACAGGGCTGGCTGAAGCTTTCTTT. Its protein is CASSFLMTGLAEAFF.

CDR3 DNA: TGTGCCTCACAGGAGGGAAGCGGCCGCTCTCAAGAGACCCAGTACTTC. Encoded protein: CASQEGSGRSQETQYF. J is TRBJ2-5 and V is TRBV28; D may be TRBD2 (6 bases). V gave up 11 bases and J gave up 2 bases, with 24 bases separating them. The CDR3 length is 16 residues. The germline V gene has CDR1 MDHEN and CDR2 SYDVKM.

CDR3 sequence (DNA): TGTGCCAGCAGCTCGGACAGGGGGCTGGGCTACGAGCAGTACTTC. This codes for CASSSDRGLGYEQYF. V gene TRBV28 combines with J gene TRBJ2-7; 11 bases map to TRBD1. The germline gives CDR1 MDHEN, CDR2 SYDVKM. Trimming cost V 6 bases and J 3 bases; bases outside gene matches: 7. This CDR3 comprises 15 residues.

CDR3 DNA: TGTGCCAGCAGCCCCGCGGGTTGGGGCAATCAGCCCCAGCATTTT. Amino acid sequence: CASSPAGWGNQPQHF. V is TRBV6-5 and J is TRBJ1-5; D call uncertain. The CDR3 length is 15 residues. Trimming shortened V by 6 bases and J by 2 bases, and 14 bases separated the two germline ends. Germline CDR1 reads MNHEY; CDR2 reads SVGAGI.

The rearrangement joins TRBV5-1 to TRBJ1-1, with 8 bases that match TRBD1. Trimming removed 4 bases from V and 4 bases from J; junction bases left unmatched: 6. The CDR3 covers 14 residues. The germline CDR1 and CDR2 sequences are SGHRS and YFSETQ. The CDR3 protein is CASSLTGGLTEAFF. The CDR3, as DNA: TGCGCCAGCAGCCTAACAGGGGGTCTCACTGAAGCTTTCTTT.

CDR3 sequence: CASSLGGTNEKLFF. The CDR3 DNA follows: TGTGCCAGCAGTTTGGGGGGTACTAATGAAAAACTGTTTTTT. The chain joins TRBV6-5 to TRBJ1-4; tentatively, D is TRBD1 (5 bases). V was shortened by 4 bases and J by 2 bases, with 8 bases between the two germline ends. The CDR3 length is 14 residues. CDR1 and CDR2 (germline): MNHEY, SVGAGI.

V and J are TRBV4-1 and TRBJ2-5; possible D gene TRBD1, 5 bases. The germline CDR1 and CDR2 sequences are MGHRA and YSYEKL. The CDR3 length is 15 residues. Trimming stripped 1 base from V and 3 bases from J, with 12 bases between. In DNA, the CDR3 is TGCGCCAGCAGCCAAGGGCCCGGACAAGAAGAGACCCAGTACTTC. This codes for CASSQGPGQEETQYF.

The chain uses TRBV15 and TRBJ1-1; D is undetermined. Germline V gives CDR1 LNHNV, CDR2 YYDKDF (reference sequence). This CDR3 contains 13 residues. V lost 1 base and J lost 5, with 8 bases in between. The CDR3 sequence is CATSRGVGTEAFF. CDR3 nucleotide sequence: TGTGCCACCAGCAGAGGGGTAGGTACTGAAGCTTTCTTT.

This chain links TRBV6-6 with TRBJ2-5; D is perhaps TRBD1 or TRBD2 (6 bases each). The V gene's germline CDR1 is MNHNY and CDR2 SVGAGI (reference sequence). This CDR3 spans 16 amino acids. V lost 2 bases, J lost 1 base, and 14 bases lay in between. CDR3 sequence (DNA): TGTGCCAGCAGTTACGTAGGTGGGGGGCCCCAAGAGACCCAGTACTTC. It specifies CASSYVGGGPQETQYF.

The rearrangement links TRBV5-1 to TRBJ2-1; unclear D gene. Germline CDR1 reads SGHRS; CDR2 reads YFSETQ. The CDR3 consists of 12 residues. Between the trimmed V and J ends, which lost 0 bases and 8 bases, there was a span of 6 bases. This CDR3 reads CASSLVNDEQFF. CDR3 DNA sequence: TGCGCCAGCAGCTTGGTTAACGATGAGCAGTTCTTC.

The chain has TRBV5-6 and TRBJ1-1; TRBD1 agrees at 10 bases. The V gene end was trimmed by 4 bases and the J gene end by 2 bases; junction bases not matched to a gene: 5. Per germline, CDR1 SGHDT and CDR2 YYEEEE. CDR3 length: 15 amino acids. The CDR3 is CASSPGQGLNTEAFF. CDR3 DNA sequence: TGTGCCAGCAGCCCGGGACAGGGGCTTAACACTGAAGCTTTCTTT.

This chain connects TRBV6-6 to TRBJ2-7; TRBD2 agrees at 10 bases. CDR3 length: 15 amino acids. CDR1 and CDR2 from the germline V gene are MNHNY and SVGAGI (reference sequence). J gave up 4 bases and V 5 bases, and 8 bases lay outside the gene matches. This CDR3 is CASSIQAGGPYEQYF. CDR3 DNA: TGTGCCAGCAGTATCCAAGCGGGAGGGCCTTACGAGCAGTACTTC.

The chain joins TRBV10-3 to TRBJ2-3; the D is unclear. Germline-derived CDR1 and CDR2 are ENHRY and SYGVKD. This CDR3 is built from 11 residues. The V and J ends lost 3 bases and 2 bases respectively, with 0 bases between them. The DNA for the CDR3 is TGTGCCATCAGTGACACAGATACGCAGTATTTT. This encodes CAISDTDTQYF.

The chain joins TRBV4-3 to TRBJ2-5; 7 positions agree with TRBD2. With V trimmed by 2 bases and J by 1 base, 4 bases remained unmatched. Germline CDR1 and CDR2: LGHNA and YSLEER. This CDR3 region has 15 residues. The CDR3 spells CASSQNSGSQETQYF. CDR3 DNA sequence: TGCGCCAGCAGCCAAAATAGCGGGTCCCAAGAGACCCAGTACTTC.

This rearrangement joins TRBV15 to TRBJ1-4; D not certain. Germline loops: CDR1 LNHNV, CDR2 YYDKDF (reference sequence). Trimming stripped 0 bases from V and 0 bases from J, with 8 bases between. This CDR3 has 16 residues. DNA of the CDR3: TGTGCCACCAGCAGAGAAATTGGAGCAACTAATGAAAAACTGTTTTTT. The encoded protein is CATSREIGATNEKLFF. Drawing the rest from reference TRBV15 and TRBJ1-4, the complete variable domain is DAMVIQNPRYQVTQFGKPVTLSCSQTLNHNVMYWYQQKSSQAPKLLFHYYDKDFNNEADTPDNFQSRRPNTSFCFLDIRSPGLGDTAMYLCATSREIGATNEKLFFGSGTQLSVL.

This clone was detected only a few times. V and J are TRBV11-2 and TRBJ1-1; unclear D gene. Between the trimmed V and J ends, which lost 0 bases and 7 bases, there was a span of 6 bases. This CDR3 region has 12 residues. Germline V lookup: CDR1 SGHAT, CDR2 FQNNGV. The CDR3 here is CASSLDDFEAFF. The CDR3 DNA sequence: TGTGCCAGCAGCTTAGACGACTTTGAAGCTTTCTTT.

This chain uses TRBV4-1 with TRBJ1-2, with D possibly being TRBD1 (6 bases). Germline V gives CDR1 MGHRA, CDR2 YSYEKL. The CDR3 consists of 14 residues. The V and J ends lost 3 bases and 3 bases respectively, with 11 bases between them. DNA of the CDR3: TGCGCCAGCAGCCAGCTGGGGGCGGACTATGGCTACACCTTC. Translated: CASSQLGADYGYTF.

This clone was seen once. The chain combines TRBV7-6 with TRBJ2-7; TRBD1 might be the D (6 bases). Per germline, CDR1 SGHVS and CDR2 FNYEAQ. The V end was cut by 1 base, the J end by 2 bases, with 9 bases between. This CDR3 comprises 14 residues. CDR3 region: CASSLEGGPYEQYF. The CDR3 coding sequence is TGTGCCAGCAGCTTAGAAGGGGGACCCTACGAGCAGTACTTC.

Judged by abundance, this clone is large (0.1 to 1%). This chain joins TRBV4-3 and TRBJ1-5; 8 bases are shared with TRBD1. From germline, CDR1 is LGHNA and CDR2 YSLEER. Trimming removed 0 bases from V and 4 bases from J; junction bases left unmatched: 11. CDR3 size: 18 residues. The CDR3 is CASSQDGWGQAWNQPQHF. The CDR3 DNA follows: TGCGCCAGCAGCCAAGATGGGTGGGGACAGGCGTGGAATCAGCCCCAGCATTTT.

This clone appeared a single time. The chain is built from TRBV27 and TRBJ2-7; 8 bases line up with TRBD2. Germline V gives CDR1 MNHEY, CDR2 SMNVEV (reference sequence). After removal of 7 bases from V and 2 bases from J, the junction contained 10 bases not matched to a gene. The CDR3 length is 15 residues. The CDR3 nucleotides are TGTGCCAGCACCCTCCGGGCGGGGGGACCCTACGAGCAGTACTTC. It encodes CASTLRAGGPYEQYF.

This chain uses TRBV5-5 with TRBJ1-1, with 7 bases fitting TRBD1. This CDR3 has 14 amino acids. Germline trimming cut 0 bases from V and 6 bases from J; bases unmatched to any gene: 5. Germline values: CDR1 SGHKS, CDR2 YYEKEE (reference sequence). This CDR3 is CASSLESGGPEAFF. CDR3 sequence (DNA): TGTGCCAGCAGCTTGGAGTCAGGGGGTCCTGAAGCTTTCTTT.

V and J are TRBV6-1 and TRBJ2-1, with D unclear. Germline-derived CDR1 and CDR2 are MNHNS and SASEGT. CDR3 length equals 10 residues. V shed 8 bases and J shed 8 bases, with 7 bases lying between them. The CDR3 DNA follows: TGTGCCAGCGATGGTTATGAGCAGTTCTTC. Translation: CASDGYEQFF.

The chain couples TRBV9 to TRBJ1-2; unclear D gene. The V gene's germline CDR1 is SGDLS and CDR2 YYNGEE. There are 11 residues in the CDR3. The ends were cut back, 3 bases at V and 4 bases at J, with 4 bases in the middle. As DNA, the CDR3 is TGTGCCAGCAGCGGCGGCTATGGCTACACCTTC. The encoded protein is CASSGGYGYTF. Supplemented by reference TRBV9 and TRBJ1-2, the full variable domain reads DSGVTQTPKHLITATGQRVTLRCSPRSGDLSVYWYQQSLDQGLQFLIQYYNGEERAKGNILERFSAQQFPDLHSELNLSSLELGDSALYFCASSGGYGYTFGSGTRLTVV.

This clone is a singleton in its sample. The CDR3 nucleotides are TGCGCCAGCAGCCAAGATTTCACAGGGAGGACCGGGGAGCTGTTTTTT. Protein sequence: CASSQDFTGRTGELFF. The chain uses TRBV4-1 and TRBJ2-2; the D call may be TRBD1 or TRBD2 (6 bases each). The CDR3 sequence is 16 residues long. V lost 0 bases and J lost 5, with 13 bases in between. Germline-derived CDR1 and CDR2 are MGHRA and YSYEKL.

This clone was detected only a few times. The rearrangement joins TRBV7-5 to TRBJ1-4; the table calls TRBD1, which could not be checked here. TRBV7-5 is a documented pseudogene. The CDR3 has 15 amino acids. The CDR3 nucleotides are TGTGCCAGAAGCCGACGGACAGGGAGAGATGAAAAACTGTTTTTT. Protein: CARSRRTGRDEKLFF.

The rearrangement uses TRBV9 and TRBJ2-1; TRBD2 aligns across 8 bases. CDR1 and CDR2 (germline): SGDLS, YYNGEE. The CDR3 is 17 residues long. The junction had 8 bases not matched to a gene; V was cut back by 3 bases and J by 0 bases. CDR3: CASSAPVSGSSYNEQFF. The DNA for the CDR3 is TGTGCCAGCAGCGCCCCAGTCAGCGGGAGCTCCTACAATGAGCAGTTCTTC.

V gene TRBV7-9 combines with J gene TRBJ2-2; 9 bases line up with TRBD1. V lost 9 bases to trimming and J lost 5 bases; unmatched junction nucleotides: 1. This CDR3 spans 12 amino acids. Germline V gives CDR1 SEHNR, CDR2 FQNEAQ (reference sequence). The CDR3 reads CARTGGTGELFF. CDR3 DNA: TGTGCCAGGACAGGGGGGACCGGGGAGCTGTTTTTT.

In this sample, this clone turned up once. The chain has TRBV11-2 and TRBJ2-5, with D uncertain. Per germline, CDR1 SGHAT and CDR2 FQNNGV. The ends were cut back, 5 bases at V and 2 bases at J, with 18 bases in the middle. The length of the CDR3 is 16 residues. CDR3 amino acids: CASSPLGSSLQETQYF. The CDR3 nucleotides are TGTGCCAGCAGCCCCCTGGGGTCCAGCCTTCAAGAGACCCAGTACTTC. Drawing the rest from reference TRBV11-2 and TRBJ2-5, the complete variable domain is EAGVAQSPRYKIIEKRQSVAFWCNPISGHATLYWYQQILGQGPKLLIQFQNNGVVDDSQLPKDRFSAERLKGVDSTLKIQPAKLEDSAVYLCASSPLGSSLQETQYFGPGTRLLVL.

This rearrangement joins TRBV29-1 to TRBJ1-4, with D tentatively TRBD1 (5 bases). Between the trimmed V and J ends, which lost 6 bases and 7 bases, there was a span of 18 bases. Germline lookup yields CDR1 SQVTM and CDR2 ANQGSEA. This CDR3 has 14 residues. CDR3 DNA sequence: TGCAGCGTCGCTCGCCCAGGGTTTGGTGAAAAACTGTTTTTT. This translates into CSVARPGFGEKLFF.